This T cell receptor (beta chain) was recorded in a study of blood T cell repertoires in COVID-19. Overall study context: Samples representing acute and convalescent COVID-19 were sourced from the United States, Italy and Spain. Sources were T cells, B-cell-depleted T cells, or PBMCs; the material itself was cDNA or gDNA.

Trimming stripped 3 bases from V and 6 bases from J, with 11 bases between. CDR1 and CDR2 from the germline V gene are GTSNPN and SVGIG (reference sequence). CDR3 size: 12 residues. Original data processing: By means of reference gene primer amplification, nucleated cell counts were estimated. Using immunoSEQ multiplex PCR, the repertoire was profiled, and TCRdb retains in-frame clones only, with some absent. That table gives V, J and clone size, and the DNA gave D and trimming. The sample has tens of thousands of clones; 70% to 90% are singletons. The Seattle patients joined while their infection was active and were tracked longitudinally afterward.

The sequenced material came from peripheral blood. This chain connects TRBV30 to TRBJ2-5, with D perhaps TRBD2 (5 bases). This sequence was found in a woman aged 50 to 60 with COVID-19, enrolled during active disease. The CDR3 is CAWSPDGKTQYF. CDR3 sequence (DNA): TGTGCCTGGAGCCCGGACGGGAAGACCCAGTACTTC.